This T cell receptor (beta chain) appears in the sequencing data of a study of shared clonotypes between healthy human individuals. On this clone: The same CDR3 arises from other DNA sequences in this sample as well.

Selected positively for CCR7 and CD45RO-negative, naive CD8 cells excluded terminally differentiated effector memory CD45RA+ cells. This CDR3 has 12 amino acids. Trimming pared 4 bases from V and 11 bases from J, leaving 14 bases between. In germline, CDR1 is MGHRA, CDR2 YSYEKL. Only in-frame clones appear in the TCRdb table, and some are missing; sequencing was by immunoSEQ multiplex PCR. This repertoire shows about 2.1 million clones, just under 95% found once; its top ten account for around 1.7%. The source is a man aged 18 to 29 in good health. Some clones in this sample may be carry-over from other donors' samples. The specimen sequenced was naive CD8+ T cells from PBMCs. V usage is TRBV4-1 and J usage is TRBJ1-1; D possibly corresponds to TRBD1 (5 bases). This chain's CDR3 is CASSLPGSEAFF. The CDR3 region has the DNA TGCGCCAGCAGCCTCCCAGGGAGTGAGGCTTTCTTT.